The 16 T cell receptor beta chains below were found in one sample sequenced in a study of CD8+CD57+ T cells in acquired aplastic anemia. Profiling of TCR beta VDJ combinations and CDR3 sequences used genomic DNA as template. TCRdb used MiXCR to reprocess the reads, holding one entry per CDR3 protein. The data hold approximately 180,000 distinct CDR3 sequences, with roughly three fifths observed a single time. The sequenced patients had an expansion of CD8+CD57+ cells seen by flow cytometry. Sequenced input: sorted CD4+, CD8+, or CD8+CD57+ T cells (not recorded which) from PBMCs. Receptors originate from a human donor with aplastic anemia.

This rearrangement joins TRBV7-8 to TRBJ2-7; D possibly corresponds to TRBD1 (5 bases). CDR1 and CDR2 from the germline V gene are SGHVS and FQNEAQ. V gave up 3 bases and J gave up 3 bases, with 12 bases separating them. The CDR3 is 14 amino acids. The CDR3 region has the DNA TGTGCCAGCAGCTTGGGGCAGCTTCTCTACGAGCAGTACTTC. Its translation is CASSLGQLLYEQYF.

The V call is TRBV7-2, the J call TRBJ1-5; perhaps TRBD1 as D (5 bases). Trimming removed 1 base at V and 9 bases at J, with 13 bases between. Germline CDR1 and CDR2: SGHTA and FQGNSA. The CDR3 sequence is 14 residues long. CDR3 nucleotide sequence: TGTGCCAGCAGCTTAGGTGCTACAGGACCGCCCCAGCATTTT. Residues: CASSLGATGPPQHF.

The table lists this clonotype with a few counts. This chain uses TRBV20-1 with TRBJ2-3; no reliable D call. The CDR3 has 14 residues. The V gene's germline CDR1 is DFQATT and CDR2 SNEGSKA (reference sequence). Trimming pared 1 base from V and 0 bases from J, leaving 8 bases between. The CDR3 sequence: CSARVRISTDTQYF. For the CDR3, the DNA is TGCAGTGCTAGAGTTAGGATTAGCACAGATACGCAGTATTTT.

V gene TRBV20-1 combines with J gene TRBJ2-4; 13 bases map to TRBD2. The CDR3 has 17 residues. Germline assignment: CDR1 DFQATT and CDR2 SNEGSKA (reference sequence). Unmatched junction bases numbered 5, after V lost 3 bases and J lost 0 bases. This chain's CDR3 is CSARKRTSGGAKNIQYF. Here the CDR3 DNA reads TGCAGTGCTAGGAAAAGGACTAGCGGGGGAGCCAAAAACATTCAGTACTTC.

The chain uses TRBV7-2 and TRBJ2-1; 12 bases map to TRBD2. The germline V gene encodes CDR1 SGHTA and CDR2 FQGNSA. V gave up 4 bases and J gave up 10 bases; unmatched junction bases: 8. The CDR3 totals 15 residues. This CDR3 is CASSYPGLAGGEQFF. As DNA, the CDR3 is TGTGCCAGCAGCTATCCGGGCCTAGCGGGGGGGGAGCAGTTCTTC.

The chain employs TRBV20-1 and TRBJ2-7; D tentatively fits TRBD1 or TRBD2 (5 bases each). The V gene lost 6 bases and the J gene lost 3 bases, with 15 bases spanning the gap. Germline V gene sequence: CDR1 DFQATT, CDR2 SNEGSKA (reference sequence). This CDR3 contains 13 residues. CDR3 residues: CSAPGQGDYEQYF. In DNA form, the CDR3 reads TGCAGTGCGCCGGGTCAGGGAGACTACGAGCAGTACTTC.

This clonotype was counted at least ten times. V is TRBV20-1 and J is TRBJ2-1, with 8 bases that match TRBD2. Germline lookup yields CDR1 DFQATT and CDR2 SNEGSKA (reference sequence). V trimming: 4 bases; J trimming: 10 bases; junction bases outside the gene matches: 12. The CDR3 consists of 14 residues. The DNA for the CDR3 is TGCAGTGCTAAACACCGCGCGGGGGGCGACGAGCAGTTCTTC. It yields the protein CSAKHRAGGDEQFF.

The chain carries TRBV5-1 and TRBJ2-1; TRBD2 aligns across 11 bases. The length of the CDR3 is 16 residues. The V segment lost 4 bases and the J segment 4 bases; nucleotides outside the gene matches: 7. From germline, CDR1 is SGHRS and CDR2 YFSETQ. The CDR3 coding sequence is TGCGCCAGCAGCAGGGCCGGACTAGCGGGTTACAATGAGCAGTTCTTC. It specifies CASSRAGLAGYNEQFF.

This clonotype was picked up a small number of times. The chain links TRBV5-6 to TRBJ2-7; perhaps TRBD2 as D (6 bases). Trimming stripped 4 bases from V and 5 bases from J, with 13 bases between. Germline-derived CDR1 and CDR2 are SGHDT and YYEEEE. There are 13 residues in the CDR3. CDR3 amino acids: CASSPGTFHEQYF. The CDR3 bases are TGTGCCAGCAGCCCTGGGACTTTCCACGAGCAGTACTTC. Full variable domain (remainder filled in from reference TRBV5-6 and TRBJ2-7): DAGVTQSPTHLIKTRGQQVTLRCSPKSGHDTVSWYQQALGQGPQFIFQYYEEEERQRGNFPDRFSGHQFPNYSSELNVNALLLGDSALYLCASSPGTFHEQYFGPGTRLTVT.

Regarding this clonotype: A read error may produce the germline difference seen at one junction end. The chain recombines TRBV10-3 with TRBJ1-6, with TRBD1 matching 8 bases. The CDR3 runs 17 residues. Germline V gene data show CDR1 as ENHRY and CDR2 as SYGVKD. The CDR3 DNA follows: TGTGCCACCAGTGATTCGTCGGACAGGGTCCCTTCGGCACCCCTCCACTTT. This codes for CATSDSSDRVPSAPLHF.

In its sample, this clonotype was seen many times. V is TRBV6-2 or TRBV6-3 and J is TRBJ1-6; D might be TRBD1 (6 bases). This CDR3 spans 15 amino acids. The germline V and J ends were trimmed by 8 bases and 7 bases, with 18 bases remaining between them. Germline CDR1 and CDR2: MNHEY and SVGEGT. CDR3: CASAERWGANSPLHF. CDR3 bases: TGTGCCAGCGCCGAGCGTTGGGGGGCGAATTCACCCCTCCACTTT.

This chain uses TRBV6-4 with TRBJ2-7; tentatively, D is TRBD1 or TRBD2 (5 bases each). Trimming removed 6 bases at V and 8 bases at J, with 20 bases between. CDR3 size: 14 residues. CDR1 and CDR2 (germline): MRHNA, SNTAGT. CDR3 in amino acids: CASSPRDPLQKQYF. CDR3 sequence (DNA): TGTGCCAGCAGCCCCCGGGACCCACTCCAAAAGCAGTACTTC.

V and J are TRBV7-9 and TRBJ1-5; D perhaps matches TRBD1 (6 bases). The V gene's germline CDR1 is SEHNR and CDR2 FQNEAQ (reference sequence). The CDR3 is 16 residues long. Trimming removed 3 bases from V and 3 bases from J, with 15 bases in between. The CDR3 DNA follows: TGTGCCAGCAGCTTGCGGGTTAAGGGGGACAATCAGCCCCAGCATTTT. It translates to CASSLRVKGDNQPQHF.

The CDR3 nucleotides read TGTGCCAGCAGTTCGGACGGGGAGAGGCAGCCCCAGCATTTT. Translation: CASSSDGERQPQHF. V usage is TRBV2 and J usage is TRBJ1-5; D is unclear. Germline V gene lookup returns CDR1 SNHLY and CDR2 FYNNEI. The CDR3 loop spans 14 amino acids. V lost 5 bases and J lost 7, with 15 bases in between.

This clonotype was detected once. A much larger clone is a single base away; this may be a read error. The chain couples TRBV27 to TRBJ1-2; 8 positions agree with TRBD1. The CDR3 spans 12 residues. From germline, CDR1 is MNHEY and CDR2 SMNVEV (reference sequence). The CDR3 nucleotides read TGTACCACCTGGACAGGGTCCCATGGCTACACCTTC. Protein sequence: CTTWTGSHGYTF.

This clonotype has a single count. The CDR3 here is CAILGVAGGQETQYF. The CDR3 DNA reads TGTGCCATCCTGGGGGTAGCGGGAGGGCAAGAGACCCAGTACTTC. This chain joins TRBV7-3 and TRBJ2-5; 11 nucleotides match TRBD2. J gave up 2 bases and V 10 bases, and 9 bases lay outside the gene matches. The germline CDR1 and CDR2 sequences are SGHTA and FQGTGA. There are 15 residues in the CDR3. Full variable domain (rest looked up from reference TRBV7-3 and TRBJ2-5): GAGVSQTPSNKVTEKGKYVELRCDPISGHTALYWYRQSLGQGPEFLIYFQGTGAADDSGLPNDRFFAVRPEGSVSTLKIQRTERGDSAVYLCAILGVAGGQETQYFGPGTRLLVL.